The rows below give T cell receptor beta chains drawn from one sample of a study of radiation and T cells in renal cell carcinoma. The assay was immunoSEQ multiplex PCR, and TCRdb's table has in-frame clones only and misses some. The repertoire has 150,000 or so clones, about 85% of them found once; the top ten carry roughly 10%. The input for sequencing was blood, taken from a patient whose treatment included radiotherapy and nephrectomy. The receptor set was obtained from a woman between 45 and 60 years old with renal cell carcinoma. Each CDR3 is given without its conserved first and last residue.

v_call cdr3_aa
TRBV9 ASSVRDRHSGSGNTIY
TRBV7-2 ASSPDRGLDGYT
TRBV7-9 ASSLAGLQY
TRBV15 ATSRDGTPPGGYT
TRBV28 ASTDRNYGYT
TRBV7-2 ASSLRDGSNQPQH
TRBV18 ASSPSGARIFLYGYT
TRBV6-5 ASSSHRGANYGYT
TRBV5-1 ASSSRDIGTYEQY
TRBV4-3 ASSQDWGPVNSPLH
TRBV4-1 ASSPGTGVQPQH
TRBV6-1 ASRTPGNTIY
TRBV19 ASSMSDREEKLF
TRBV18 ASSPRRRAGYTEAF
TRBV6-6 ASSYNSRDEKLF
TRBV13 ASSHSTENTEAF
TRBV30 AWSNFGLGGETQY
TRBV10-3 AISESAPGGEKLF
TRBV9 ASSVGRGGREGYT
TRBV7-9 ASSLESLYGYT
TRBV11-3 ASSLVRTGQGYNEQF
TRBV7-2 ASSPRENYGYT
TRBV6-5 ASSLRQAGNEQF
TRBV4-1 ASSQAGSEDGEQY
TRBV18 ASSPRRDEQY
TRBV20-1 SARIQETQY
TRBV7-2 ASSQEFAGGPYNEQF
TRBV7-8 ASSLVSGANVLT
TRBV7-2 ASSLQRFPS
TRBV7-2 ASSLRQTNTEAF
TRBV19 ASSISGTAGQRNQPQH
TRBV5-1 ASSLSGFNEQF
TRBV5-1 ASSSSFVRGLNYGYT